The 23 T cell receptor beta chains below all came from one sample that was sequenced in a study of identical twins. Each CDR3 protein gets one entry after TCRdb re-called the 5' RACE reads with MiXCR. There are hundreds of thousands of distinct CDR3 sequences in the sample; about a fifth occur only once, and approximately 0.52% lies in the top ten. This same sample was also taken into another study, of yellow fever vaccine responses in identical twins.

The sample consisted of CD4+ T cells sorted from blood. Receptor source: a woman under 30 in good health.

The chain is built from TRBV2 and TRBJ2-2; 9 positions match TRBD1. The CDR3 contains 16 residues. The J segment lost 5 bases and the V segment lost 1 base, leaving 5 bases of the junction unmatched. Per the germline V gene, CDR1 is SNHLY and CDR2 is FYNNEI. This CDR3 is CASSEEGQGLTGELFF. In DNA, the CDR3 is TGTGCCAGCAGTGAAGAAGGACAGGGGCTTACCGGGGAGCTGTTTTTT.

This clonotype has just one count. The chain employs TRBV2 and TRBJ1-5, with 7 bases lining up with TRBD1. CDR1 and CDR2 from the germline V gene are SNHLY and FYNNEI. This CDR3 has 14 residues. V was clipped by 1 base and J by 6 bases; unmatched bases: 3. DNA of the CDR3: TGTGCCAGCAGTGAAGAGGGGGCAGGTCAGCCCCAGCATTTT. Amino acids: CASSEEGAGQPQHF.

This clonotype was recorded a few times. J is TRBJ1-6 and V is TRBV10-3; maybe TRBD1 (6 bases). Trimming cost V 3 bases and J 8 bases, with 11 bases left between them. From germline, CDR1 is ENHRY and CDR2 SYGVKD. The CDR3 is 14 amino acids. The CDR3 reads CAISDRGADSPLHF. For the CDR3, the DNA is TGTGCCATCAGTGACCGGGGGGCAGATTCACCCCTCCACTTT.

In its sample, this clonotype was seen a few times. J is TRBJ2-1 and V is TRBV4-1, with TRBD2 matching over 7 bases. There are 16 residues in the CDR3. Germline V gives CDR1 MGHRA, CDR2 YSYEKL. J lost 4 bases, V lost 2 bases, and 8 bases had no gene match. The CDR3 sequence: CASSQPGTKTYNEQFF. The DNA of the CDR3 is TGCGCCAGCAGCCAACCCGGGACTAAGACTTACAATGAGCAGTTCTTC.

This clonotype was picked up a small number of times. V usage is TRBV3-1 and J usage is TRBJ2-2; no clear D gene. CDR1 is LGHDT and CDR2 is YNNKEL in the germline V gene (reference sequence). V dropped 3 bases and J dropped 1 base, with 6 bases sitting between them. The CDR3 loop spans 14 amino acids. The CDR3 DNA reads as TGTGCCAGCAGCCATCACAAGAACACCGGGGAGCTGTTTTTT. Translated, it gives CASSHHKNTGELFF.

The J gene is TRBJ2-7, the V gene TRBV6-2 or TRBV6-3, with unresolved D. This CDR3 spans 13 amino acids. Germline CDR1 and CDR2: MNHEY and SVGEGT. The V and J ends lost 6 bases and 2 bases respectively, with 11 bases between them. In DNA, the CDR3 is TGTGCCAGCAGAGAAGGGTCGACCTACGAGCAGTACTTC. It is translated as CASREGSTYEQYF.

This rearrangement joins TRBV5-1 to TRBJ2-2; the D is unclear. V lost 1 base and J lost 4, with 8 bases in between. The CDR3 runs to 14 residues. Germline V gene lookup returns CDR1 SGHRS and CDR2 YFSETQ. The CDR3 nucleotides read TGCGCCAGCAGCTTGAGTTTCATCACCGGGGAGCTGTTTTTT. Residues: CASSLSFITGELFF.

The chain couples TRBV4-1 to TRBJ2-2; no firm D call. V was pared by 1 base and J by 5 bases, with 8 bases between. This CDR3 region has 14 residues. The germline CDR1 and CDR2 sequences are MGHRA and YSYEKL. This CDR3 is CASSQVGSTGELFF. CDR3 nucleotide sequence: TGCGCCAGCAGCCAAGTAGGGTCAACCGGGGAGCTGTTTTTT.

The sample holds a few counts of this clonotype. This sequence joins TRBV24-1 and TRBJ2-7; D might be TRBD1 (5 bases). V shed 10 bases and J shed 3 bases, with 12 bases lying between them. The CDR3 length is 12 residues. Germline V gene sequence: CDR1 KGHDR, CDR2 SFDVKD. CDR3 sequence (DNA): TGTGCCACGAGGACACCTCGCTACGAGCAGTACTTC. This encodes CATRTPRYEQYF.

The genes are TRBV29-1 and TRBJ2-1; 8 bases map to TRBD2. This CDR3 has 16 amino acids. CDR1 and CDR2 (germline): SQVTM, ANQGSEA. With 7 bases clipped from V and 1 base from J, the junction kept 12 bases outside the gene matches. The CDR3 coding sequence is TGCAGCGCCCAGCGGGGGCTCCTCAATTCCTACAATGAGCAGTTCTTC. The encoded protein is CSAQRGLLNSYNEQFF.

The chain employs TRBV29-1 and TRBJ1-5, with a tentative D call TRBD1 (5 bases). Germline CDR1 reads SQVTM; CDR2 reads ANQGSEA. This CDR3 contains 12 residues. Trimming pared 7 bases from V and 7 bases from J, leaving 14 bases between. Here the CDR3 reads CSASGLRQPQHF. CDR3 in DNA: TGCAGCGCTTCAGGGTTAAGGCAGCCCCAGCATTTT.

The chain combines TRBV19 with TRBJ2-5; 9 nucleotides align to TRBD2. The CDR3 length is 15 residues. Per the germline V gene, CDR1 is LNHDA and CDR2 is SQIVND (reference sequence). V gave up 7 bases and J gave up 1 base; unmatched junction bases: 7. In nucleotides, the CDR3 is TGTGCCAGTAACCCCGGTAGCGGGGGCCAAGAGACCCAGTACTTC. It translates to CASNPGSGGQETQYF.

This chain links TRBV28 with TRBJ2-7; possible D gene TRBD2, 5 bases. There are 15 residues in the CDR3. Germline-derived CDR1 and CDR2 are MDHEN and SYDVKM. Trimming shortened V by 6 bases and J by 0 bases, and 15 bases separated the two germline ends. The CDR3 DNA sequence: TGTGCCAGCAGCCCAGCGGTTGCCCTCTCCTACGAGCAGTACTTC. Translating gives CASSPAVALSYEQYF. Together with reference TRBV28 and TRBJ2-7, the CDR3 gives the full variable domain: DVKVTQSSRYLVKRTGEKVFLECVQDMDHENMFWYRQDPGLGLRLIYFSYDVKMKEKGDIPEGYSVSREKKERFSLILESASTNQTSMYLCASSPAVALSYEQYFGPGTRLTVT.

The rearrangement links TRBV7-9 to TRBJ2-3; D gene uncertain. V lost 5 bases and J lost 7, with 16 bases in between. This CDR3 has 14 amino acids. Germline assignment: CDR1 SEHNR and CDR2 FQNEAQ (reference sequence). The CDR3 region is CASSPDRVVNTQYF. The CDR3 nucleotides are TGTGCCAGCAGCCCGGACCGGGTGGTCAATACGCAGTATTTT.

This clonotype has only one observation. The chain couples TRBV6-5 to TRBJ2-1; no clear D gene. CDR3 length: 12 residues. V shed 4 bases and J shed 6 bases, with 7 bases lying between them. Germline CDR1 MNHEY, CDR2 SVGAGI. The CDR3 loop reads CASSSIPNEQFF. The CDR3 DNA sequence: TGTGCCAGCAGTTCGATTCCCAATGAGCAGTTCTTC.

This chain links TRBV20-1 with TRBJ2-3; D is ambiguous. This CDR3 is built from 14 residues. Germline V gives CDR1 DFQATT, CDR2 SNEGSKA (reference sequence). Trimming stripped 6 bases from V and 3 bases from J, with 16 bases between. The CDR3 bases are TGCAGTGCGCTTAGCCTTTATGGGACAGATACGCAGTATTTT. Translated: CSALSLYGTDTQYF.

For the CDR3, the DNA is TGTGCCAGCAGTCATCTAGGGGGCGAGCAGTACTTC. Residues: CASSHLGGEQYF. This chain joins TRBV27 and TRBJ2-7, with D perhaps matching TRBD1 (6 bases). V was shortened by 5 bases and J by 6 bases, with 11 bases between the two germline ends. Germline-derived CDR1 and CDR2 are MNHEY and SMNVEV (reference sequence). The CDR3 extends over 12 amino acids.

Comments on this clonotype: An end of the junction differs from the germline gene, which may be a read error. This chain connects TRBV4-2 to TRBJ2-5; D might be TRBD1 or TRBD2, each matching 5 bases. Germline CDR1 and CDR2: LGHNA and YNFKEQ. This CDR3 comprises 17 residues. The CDR3 DNA is TGTGCCAGCAGCCAAGATAATGGCCCGGGGCAGAAAGAGACCCGGTACTTC. This codes for CASSQDNGPGQKETRYF.

This clonotype was picked up a small number of times. V usage is TRBV12-3 or TRBV12-4 and J usage is TRBJ2-3; possibly TRBD1 for D (8 bases). This CDR3 comprises 14 residues. Deletions cut 6 bases from V and 3 bases from J, with 13 bases between. CDR3 DNA: TGTGCCAGCAGGCACAGGGGGGGAACAGATACGCAGTATTTT. Translation: CASRHRGGTDTQYF.

This clonotype was seen only a few times. The rearrangement uses TRBV15 and TRBJ2-4, with D perhaps assigned TRBD1 or TRBD2 (5 bases each). Per germline, CDR1 LNHNV and CDR2 YYDKDF (reference sequence). Trimming took 5 bases from V and 8 from J, leaving 16 bases between them. The CDR3 has 14 residues. This CDR3 reads CATSWVREIDIQYF. In DNA, the CDR3 is TGTGCCACCAGCTGGGTCAGGGAGATCGACATTCAGTACTTC.

This chain links TRBV7-6 with TRBJ2-3; tentatively, D is TRBD1 (5 bases). The CDR3 has 18 residues. Looked up from germline, CDR1 is SGHVS and CDR2 is FNYEAQ. V dropped 5 bases and J dropped 2 bases, with 23 bases sitting between them. As DNA, the CDR3 is TGTGCCAGCAGCCCCCGATACGCTGGCAGGGCCCACACAGATACGCAGTATTTT. It is translated as CASSPRYAGRAHTDTQYF.

The chain employs TRBV12-3 or TRBV12-4 and TRBJ1-1, with 7 bases identical to TRBD1. After removal of 5 bases from V and 1 base from J, the junction contained 4 bases not matched to a gene. This CDR3 comprises 14 residues. The CDR3 is CASSPRGENTEAFF. In DNA form, the CDR3 reads TGTGCCAGCAGTCCCAGGGGGGAGAACACTGAAGCTTTCTTT.

J is TRBJ1-2 and V is TRBV19, with TRBD1 as a possible D gene (5 bases). CDR1 and CDR2 from the germline V gene are LNHDA and SQIVND (reference sequence). This CDR3 has 14 amino acids. Trimming pared 6 bases from V and 8 bases from J, leaving 19 bases between. CDR3 amino acids: CASRTGQGTTGYTF. CDR3 coding DNA: TGTGCCAGTAGAACGGGCCAGGGAACTACCGGCTACACCTTC.